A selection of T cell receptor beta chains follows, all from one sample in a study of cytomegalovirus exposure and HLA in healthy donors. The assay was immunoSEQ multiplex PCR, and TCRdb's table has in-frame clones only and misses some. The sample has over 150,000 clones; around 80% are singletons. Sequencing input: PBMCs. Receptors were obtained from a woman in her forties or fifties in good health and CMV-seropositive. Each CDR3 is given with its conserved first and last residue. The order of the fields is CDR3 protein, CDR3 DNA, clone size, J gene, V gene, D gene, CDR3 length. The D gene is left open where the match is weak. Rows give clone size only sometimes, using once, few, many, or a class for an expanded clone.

CDR3aa: CASSKDRGWDGYTF; CDR3nt: TGTGCCAGCAGCAAAGACAGGGGTTGGGATGGCTACACCTTC; abundance: NA; j_gene: TRBJ1-2; v_gene: TRBV7-2; d_gene: TRBD1; len: 14
CDR3aa: CASSVGGQQETQYF; CDR3nt: TGTGCCAGCAGCGTAGGAGGGCAGCAAGAGACCCAGTACTTC; abundance: NA; j_gene: TRBJ2-5; v_gene: TRBV9; d_gene: NA; len: 14
CDR3aa: CASGVGGGGYEQYF; CDR3nt: TGTGCCAGCGGCGTTGGAGGGGGAGGGTACGAGCAGTACTTC; abundance: once; j_gene: TRBJ2-7; v_gene: TRBV28; d_gene: NA; len: 14
CDR3aa: CASGQGRGAIGTDTQYF; CDR3nt: TGTGCCAGCGGACAGGGAAGAGGTGCTATTGGGACAGATACGCAGTATTTT; abundance: NA; j_gene: TRBJ2-3; v_gene: TRBV19; d_gene: TRBD1; len: 17
CDR3aa: CASSLRVEPNTGELFF; CDR3nt: TGTGCCAGCTCACTTCGGGTAGAACCGAACACCGGGGAGCTGTTTTTT; abundance: NA; j_gene: TRBJ2-2; v_gene: TRBV18; d_gene: NA; len: 16
CDR3aa: CASRRPGQINYGYTF; CDR3nt: TGTGCCAGCAGACGACCGGGACAGATAAACTATGGCTACACCTTC; abundance: NA; j_gene: TRBJ1-2; v_gene: TRBV6-5; d_gene: TRBD1; len: 15
CDR3aa: CASSFRGGTGYNEQFF; CDR3nt: TGTGCCAGCAGCTTTCGAGGGGGGACAGGGTACAATGAGCAGTTCTTC; abundance: NA; j_gene: TRBJ2-1; v_gene: TRBV7-8; d_gene: TRBD1; len: 16
CDR3aa: CASSYERGSTDTQYF; CDR3nt: TGTGCCAGCAGTTACGAGCGGGGCAGCACAGATACGCAGTATTTT; abundance: NA; j_gene: TRBJ2-3; v_gene: TRBV28; d_gene: TRBD2; len: 15
CDR3aa: CASSFLIKDSNYGYTF; CDR3nt: TGTGCCAGCAGTTTTTTAATTAAGGACAGCAACTATGGCTACACCTTC; abundance: NA; j_gene: TRBJ1-2; v_gene: TRBV28; d_gene: NA; len: 16
CDR3aa: CASSEYSIDEQYF; CDR3nt: TGTGCCAGCAGTGAATACAGTATTGACGAGCAGTACTTC; abundance: NA; j_gene: TRBJ2-7; v_gene: TRBV25-1; d_gene: NA; len: 13
CDR3aa: CASSPPGGTNTEAFF; CDR3nt: TGTGCCAGCAGCCCCCCCGGGGGTACTAACACTGAAGCTTTCTTT; abundance: NA; j_gene: TRBJ1-1; v_gene: TRBV28; d_gene: NA; len: 15
CDR3aa: CASSVVHSGELFF; CDR3nt: TGTGCCAGCAGCGTAGTCCATTCCGGGGAGCTGTTTTTT; abundance: NA; j_gene: TRBJ2-2; v_gene: TRBV9; d_gene: NA; len: 13
CDR3aa: CASSEQAANYGYTF; CDR3nt: TGTGCCAGCAGTGAACAGGCAGCTAACTATGGCTACACCTTC; abundance: NA; j_gene: TRBJ1-2; v_gene: TRBV6-5; d_gene: NA; len: 14
CDR3aa: CASSSRDTGTYEQYF; CDR3nt: TGTGCCAGCAGTTCCCGGGACACCGGAACCTACGAGCAGTACTTC; abundance: NA; j_gene: TRBJ2-7; v_gene: TRBV27; d_gene: NA; len: 15
CDR3aa: CASSLNPGAGELFF; CDR3nt: TGTGCCAGCAGCTTGAACCCAGGCGCCGGGGAGCTGTTTTTT; abundance: once; j_gene: TRBJ2-2; v_gene: TRBV7-6; d_gene: NA; len: 14
CDR3aa: CATGGKSSYEQYF; CDR3nt: TGTGCCACTGGGGGGAAGAGCTCCTACGAGCAGTACTTC; abundance: NA; j_gene: TRBJ2-7; v_gene: TRBV27; d_gene: NA; len: 13
CDR3aa: CASSSRGTSGRNEQFF; CDR3nt: TGTGCCAGCAGCTCACGGGGGACTAGCGGTAGAAATGAGCAGTTCTTC; abundance: NA; j_gene: TRBJ2-1; v_gene: TRBV7-3; d_gene: TRBD2; len: 16
CDR3aa: CASSRGQLNNEQFF; CDR3nt: TGTGCCAGTAGTCGAGGACAGCTGAACAATGAGCAGTTCTTC; abundance: once; j_gene: TRBJ2-1; v_gene: TRBV19; d_gene: NA; len: 14
CDR3aa: CASSLTRGASGNTIYF; CDR3nt: TGTGCCAGCAGCCTAACCCGGGGGGCCTCTGGAAACACCATATATTTT; abundance: NA; j_gene: TRBJ1-3; v_gene: TRBV11-2; d_gene: NA; len: 16
CDR3aa: CASSLRPLLSYTF; CDR3nt: TGTGCCAGCAGCTTGAGACCGCTACTAAGCTACACCTTC; abundance: NA; j_gene: TRBJ1-2; v_gene: TRBV5-8; d_gene: NA; len: 13
CDR3aa: CASSQGEGHGYTF; CDR3nt: TGCGCCAGCAGCCAAGGGGAGGGCCATGGCTACACCTTC; abundance: NA; j_gene: TRBJ1-2; v_gene: TRBV4-1; d_gene: NA; len: 13